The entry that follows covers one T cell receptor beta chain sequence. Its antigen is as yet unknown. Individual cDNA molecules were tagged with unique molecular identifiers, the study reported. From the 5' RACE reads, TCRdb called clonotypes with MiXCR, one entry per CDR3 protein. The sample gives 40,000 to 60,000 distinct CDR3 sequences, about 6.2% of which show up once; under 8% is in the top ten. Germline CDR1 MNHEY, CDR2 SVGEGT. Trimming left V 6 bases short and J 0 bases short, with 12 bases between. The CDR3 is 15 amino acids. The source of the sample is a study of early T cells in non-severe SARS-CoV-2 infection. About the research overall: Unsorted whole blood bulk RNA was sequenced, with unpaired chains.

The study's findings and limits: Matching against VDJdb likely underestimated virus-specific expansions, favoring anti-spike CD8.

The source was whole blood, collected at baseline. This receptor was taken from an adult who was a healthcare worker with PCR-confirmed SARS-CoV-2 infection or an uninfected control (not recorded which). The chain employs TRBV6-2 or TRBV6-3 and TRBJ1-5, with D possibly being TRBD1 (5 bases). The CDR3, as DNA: TGTGCCAGCAGCAAGGGACGGCTTAGCAATCAGCCCCAGCATTTT. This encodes CASSKGRLSNQPQHF.